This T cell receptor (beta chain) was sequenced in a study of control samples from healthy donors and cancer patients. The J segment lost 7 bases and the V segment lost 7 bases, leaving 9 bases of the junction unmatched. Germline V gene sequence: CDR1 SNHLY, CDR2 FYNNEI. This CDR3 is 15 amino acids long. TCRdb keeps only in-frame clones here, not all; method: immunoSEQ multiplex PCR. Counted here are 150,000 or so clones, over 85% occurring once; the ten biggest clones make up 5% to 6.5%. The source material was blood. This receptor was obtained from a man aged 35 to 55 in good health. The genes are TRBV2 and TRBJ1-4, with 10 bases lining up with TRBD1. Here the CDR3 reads CASIRQGASGEKLFF. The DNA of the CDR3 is TGTGCCAGCATAAGACAGGGGGCCAGTGGTGAAAAACTGTTTTTT.